This T cell receptor (beta chain) was sequenced during a study of CXCR3-negative and CXCR3-positive naive CD8 T cells. cDNA libraries for TRB were generated by 5' RACE incorporating UMI labels. TCRdb reprocessed the 5' RACE reads; each CDR3 protein has one entry and no DNA is given. The table lists 100,000 to 150,000 distinct CDR3 sequences. Sequencing input: naive CXCR3- CD8+ T cells from blood. Subset noted: CD45RO-CCR7+CD27+CD95- naive CD8+ T cells lacking CXCR3 (TNR3-). The sequence derives from a human donor in good health. Some clones in this sample may be carry-over from other donors' samples.

The CDR3: CASSLGTSWIGEQFF. This chain links TRBV13 with TRBJ2-1; TCRdb lists TRBD2, though no DNA is available to test this call. This CDR3 has 15 amino acids. CDR1 is PRHDT and CDR2 is FYEKMQ in the germline V gene (reference sequence).